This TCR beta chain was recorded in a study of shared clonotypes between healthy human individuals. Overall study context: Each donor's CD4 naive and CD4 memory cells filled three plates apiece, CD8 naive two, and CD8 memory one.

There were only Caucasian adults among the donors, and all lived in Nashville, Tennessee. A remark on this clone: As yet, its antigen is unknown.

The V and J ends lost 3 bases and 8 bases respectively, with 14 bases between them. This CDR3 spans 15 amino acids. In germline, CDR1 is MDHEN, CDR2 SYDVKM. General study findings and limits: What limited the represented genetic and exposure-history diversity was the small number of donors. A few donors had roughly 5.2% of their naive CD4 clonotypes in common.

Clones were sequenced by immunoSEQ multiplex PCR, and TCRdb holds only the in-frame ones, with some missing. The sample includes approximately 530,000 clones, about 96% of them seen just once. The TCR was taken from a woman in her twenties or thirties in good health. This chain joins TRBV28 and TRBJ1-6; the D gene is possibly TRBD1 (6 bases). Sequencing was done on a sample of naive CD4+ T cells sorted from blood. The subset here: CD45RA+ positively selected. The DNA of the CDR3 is TGTGCCAGCAGTTTGGTCACAGGGTTGGATTCACCCCTCCACTTT. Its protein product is CASSLVTGLDSPLHF.